This T cell receptor (beta chain) derives from a study of T cell clonality in common variable immunodeficiency. Both groups were predominantly of Caucasian heritage. Each donor provided about 5 to 9 ml of heparinized whole blood. CVID and control samples used equivalent genomic DNA input. Data came from immunoSEQ multiplex PCR; TCRdb stores just in-frame clones and leaves some out. Listed here are some 38,000 clones without any singletons, the top ten holding 2.5% to 3%. What was sequenced was peripheral blood mononuclear cells. This TCR was recovered from a person aged 18-69 years in good health.

The sequenced CDR3 bases are TGTGCCAGCAGTGGATGGACATCAACTAATGAAAAA. Protein: CASSGWTSTNEK. The whole CDR3 sequence is CASSGWTSTNEKLFF. The rearrangement joins TRBV2 to TRBJ1-4; D might be TRBD1 (5 bases). The read comes to an end 3 residues before the CDR3 does, leaving the germline J gene to fill in the end. The CDR3 sequence is 15 residues long. Trimming stripped 4 bases from V and 0 bases from J, with 9 bases between. Germline loops: CDR1 SNHLY, CDR2 FYNNEI.